The 6 T cell receptor beta chains below all came from one sample that was sequenced in a study of response to subunit inactivated influenza vaccine. Using its own MiXCR run on the RT-PCR reads, TCRdb lists one record per CDR3 protein. The sample carries over 300,000 distinct CDR3 sequences, just over 20% recorded once. The specimen comprised PBMCs from blood, sampled less than 22 months after vaccination. These TCRs come from a man between 45 and 75 years old who received an inactivated influenza vaccine.

J is TRBJ2-3 and V is TRBV7-2, with D perhaps matching TRBD2 (6 bases). Trimming pared 1 base from V and 2 bases from J, leaving 10 bases between. Germline assignment: CDR1 SGHTA and CDR2 FQGNSA. The CDR3 length is 15 residues. The CDR3 spells CASSLGGLYTDTQYF. The CDR3 region has the DNA TGTGCCAGCAGCTTAGGGGGACTGTACACAGATACGCAGTATTTT.

This clonotype came up a few times. The CDR3 spells CASSWVGGSYEQYF. The CDR3 DNA reads TGTGCCAGCAGCTGGGTAGGGGGCTCCTACGAGCAGTACTTC. This chain connects TRBV12-3 or TRBV12-4 to TRBJ2-7, with D possibly TRBD1 on 6 matching bases. This CDR3 has 14 amino acids. V was shortened by 6 bases and J by 0 bases, with 12 bases between the two germline ends.

This clonotype was detected only a few times. This chain joins TRBV5-6 and TRBJ1-1; tentatively, D is TRBD1 (6 bases). V lost 0 bases, J lost 7 bases, and 10 bases lay in between. The CDR3 has 13 amino acids. Germline CDR1 SGHDT, CDR2 YYEEEE. The CDR3 reads CASSLVGGSEAFF. The CDR3 DNA is TGTGCCAGCAGCTTGGTAGGGGGGAGTGAAGCTTTCTTT.

The J gene is TRBJ1-4, the V gene TRBV7-2, with a possible D match to TRBD1 (5 bases). V lost 1 base to trimming and J lost 10 bases, with 19 bases between them. This CDR3 comprises 16 residues. From germline, CDR1 is SGHTA and CDR2 FQGNSA. CDR3 coding DNA: TGTGCCAGCAGCTTAGAAGGGGTTTACGGGGGGAGAAAACTGTTTTTT. It translates to CASSLEGVYGGRKLFF. Looking up the rest from reference TRBV7-2 and TRBJ1-4 gives the full variable domain: GAGVSQSPSNKVTEKGKDVELRCDPISGHTALYWYRQSLGQGLEFLIYFQGNSAPDKSGLPSDRFSAERTGGSVSTLTIQRTQQEDSAVYLCASSLEGVYGGRKLFFGSGTQLSVL.

The chain joins TRBV2 to TRBJ1-1; 9 bases map to TRBD1. CDR1 and CDR2 (germline): SNHLY, FYNNEI. The CDR3 loop spans 14 amino acids. Trimming at V came to 8 bases and at J to 2 bases, leaving 6 bases not matched to a gene. CDR3 residues: CASDSTGGNTEAFF. The CDR3, as DNA: TGTGCCAGCGATTCGACAGGGGGTAACACTGAAGCTTTCTTT.

This clonotype was observed a handful of times. This chain links TRBV27 with TRBJ2-1; no definite D call. Germline V gives CDR1 MNHEY, CDR2 SMNVEV (reference sequence). The CDR3 is made up of 12 amino acids. The V and J ends lost 3 bases and 8 bases respectively, with 8 bases between them. The DNA of the CDR3 is TGTGCCAGCAGTTTGATCGGCGATGAGCAGTTCTTC. Amino acid sequence: CASSLIGDEQFF.